Included here is one T cell receptor beta chain sequence, with context. Its antigen is as yet unknown. This sample stems from a study of post-analysis software for immune sequencing data. Study in general: The study covered relapsing-remitting, secondary progressive and progressive-relapsing courses of multiple sclerosis. Broader study findings: With F measure, samples from one preparation batch clustered together strongly. Patients showed TRBV5-6, TRBV5-1 and TRBV20-1 among four to six TRBV segments more frequent than in controls.

Unique molecular identifiers tagged the TCR beta cDNA libraries. When 1 to 10 million T cells were used, they gave some 520,000 cDNA molecules. In TCRdb, the PCR reads were re-called with MiXCR into one record per CDR3 protein. The sample carries roughly 600,000 distinct CDR3 sequences, about 40% recorded once. With 10 bases clipped from V and 4 bases from J, the junction kept 14 bases outside the gene matches. This CDR3 has 15 amino acids. The chain carries TRBV12-3 or TRBV12-4 and TRBJ2-3; 7 positions match TRBD2. The sequencing input was blood. This TCR was sampled from a girl between 10 and 17 years old with multiple sclerosis. For the CDR3, the DNA is TGTGCCACCCTACGAGGCGGGAGTAGTTCAGATACGCAGTATTTT. It encodes CATLRGGSSSDTQYF.